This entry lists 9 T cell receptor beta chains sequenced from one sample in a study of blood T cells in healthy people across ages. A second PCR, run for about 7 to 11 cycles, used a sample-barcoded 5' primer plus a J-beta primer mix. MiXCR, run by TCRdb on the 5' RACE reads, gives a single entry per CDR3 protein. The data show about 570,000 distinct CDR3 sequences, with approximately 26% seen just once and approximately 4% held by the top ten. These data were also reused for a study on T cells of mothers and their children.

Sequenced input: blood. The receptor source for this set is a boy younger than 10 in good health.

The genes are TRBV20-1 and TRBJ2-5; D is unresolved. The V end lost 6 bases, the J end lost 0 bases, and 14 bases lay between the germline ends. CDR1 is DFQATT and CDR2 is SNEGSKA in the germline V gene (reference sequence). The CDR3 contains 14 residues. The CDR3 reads CSAPTLLYQETQYF. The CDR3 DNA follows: TGCAGTGCGCCTACACTACTGTACCAAGAGACCCAGTACTTC.

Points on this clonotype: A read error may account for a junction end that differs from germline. CDR3 in DNA: TGTGCCAGCAGCTTAGCAGTGGGGACGGTGGCAACTAATGAAAAACTGTCTTTT. It translates to CASSLAVGTVATNEKLSF. V usage is TRBV7-9 and J usage is TRBJ1-4, with D perhaps TRBD1 (5 bases). Germline V gives CDR1 SEHNR, CDR2 FQNEAQ (reference sequence). The CDR3 is made up of 18 amino acids. Based on the CDR3 plus reference TRBV7-9 and TRBJ1-4, the full variable domain is DTGVSQNPRHKITKRGQNVTFRCDPISEHNRLYWYRQTLGQGPEFLTYFQNEAQLEKSRLLSDRFSAERPKGSFSTLEIQRTEQGDSAMYLCASSLAVGTVATNEKLSFGSGTQLSVL.

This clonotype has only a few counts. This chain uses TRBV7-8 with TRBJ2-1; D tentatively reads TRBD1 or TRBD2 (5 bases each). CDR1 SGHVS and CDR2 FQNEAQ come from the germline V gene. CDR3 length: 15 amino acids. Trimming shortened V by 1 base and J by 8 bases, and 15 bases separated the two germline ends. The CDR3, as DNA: TGTGCCAGCAGCTTAGTTGGGACCCTTTCGGATGAGCAGTTCTTC. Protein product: CASSLVGTLSDEQFF.

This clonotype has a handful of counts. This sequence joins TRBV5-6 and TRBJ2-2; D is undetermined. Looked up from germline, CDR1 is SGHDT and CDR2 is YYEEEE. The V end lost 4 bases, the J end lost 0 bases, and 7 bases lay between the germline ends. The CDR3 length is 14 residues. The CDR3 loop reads CASSPPTNTGELFF. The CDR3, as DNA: TGTGCCAGCAGCCCACCTACGAACACCGGGGAGCTGTTTTTT.

CDR3 DNA sequence: TGCAGCGTTGGGGGTGGGACCTTGAACACTGAAGCTTTCTTT. Protein product: CSVGGGTLNTEAFF. The J gene is TRBJ1-1, the V gene TRBV29-1; maybe TRBD1 (5 bases). V gave up 4 bases and J gave up 0 bases, with 12 bases separating them. The CDR3 runs to 14 residues. Looked up from germline, CDR1 is SQVTM and CDR2 is ANQGSEA.

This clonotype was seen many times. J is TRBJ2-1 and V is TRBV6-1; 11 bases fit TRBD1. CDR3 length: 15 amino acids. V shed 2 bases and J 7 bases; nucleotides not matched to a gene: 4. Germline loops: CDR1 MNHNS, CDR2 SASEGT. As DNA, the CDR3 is TGTGCCAGCAGTGAAACCGGGACAGGGGGGAATGAGCAGTTCTTC. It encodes CASSETGTGGNEQFF.

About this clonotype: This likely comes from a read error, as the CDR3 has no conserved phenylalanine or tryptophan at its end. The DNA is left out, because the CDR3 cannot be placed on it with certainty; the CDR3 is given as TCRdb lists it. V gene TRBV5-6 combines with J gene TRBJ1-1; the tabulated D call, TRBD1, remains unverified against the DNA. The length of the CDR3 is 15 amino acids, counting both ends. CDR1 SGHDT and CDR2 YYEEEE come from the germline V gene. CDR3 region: CASSLGNTGTLRFVI.

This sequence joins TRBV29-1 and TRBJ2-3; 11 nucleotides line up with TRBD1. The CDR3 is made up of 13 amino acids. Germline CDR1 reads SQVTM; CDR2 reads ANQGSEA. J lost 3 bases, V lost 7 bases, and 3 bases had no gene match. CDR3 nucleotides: TGCAGCGGGGGGGACAGGGGGACAGATACGCAGTATTTT. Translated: CSGGDRGTDTQYF.

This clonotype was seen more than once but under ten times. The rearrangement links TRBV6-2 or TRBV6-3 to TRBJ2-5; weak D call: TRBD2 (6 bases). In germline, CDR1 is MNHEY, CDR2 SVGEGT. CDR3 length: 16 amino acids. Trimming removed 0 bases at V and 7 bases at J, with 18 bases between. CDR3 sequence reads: CASSYSRDSHLLTQYF. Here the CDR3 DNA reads TGTGCCAGCAGTTACTCTAGGGACTCGCATCTATTGACCCAGTACTTC.